One and the same sample provided the 9 T cell receptor beta chains below, sequenced in a study of naive and memory T cell subsets. Amplification of ligated cDNA took four PCR rounds with SP2 and nested alpha and beta constant primers. Each CDR3 protein is one row after TCRdb ran MiXCR on the 5' RACE reads. The sample has 30,000 or so distinct CDR3 sequences; 16% are singletons. An oligonucleotide containing a UMI was ligated to the 3' end of TCR cDNA. Source of these receptors: a female donor in good health.

The gene calls are TRBV27 and TRBJ2-1; tentatively, D is TRBD1 (5 bases). The V and J ends lost 2 bases and 5 bases respectively, with 19 bases between them. The CDR3 spans 17 residues. Germline lookup yields CDR1 MNHEY and CDR2 SMNVEV (reference sequence). This CDR3 reads CASSLAFRVGVNNEQFF. The CDR3 DNA is TGTGCCAGCAGTTTAGCGTTCAGGGTAGGGGTCAACAATGAGCAGTTCTTC.

The J gene is TRBJ1-1, the V gene TRBV7-6; 7 bases agree with TRBD1. The V and J ends lost 2 bases and 2 bases, in that order; junction bases with no gene match: 8. CDR3 length equals 16 residues. Germline V gene data show CDR1 as SGHVS and CDR2 as FNYEAQ. The CDR3 sequence is CASSLRQGNSNTEAFF. The CDR3 DNA follows: TGTGCCAGCAGCTTACGACAGGGAAATTCTAACACTGAAGCTTTCTTT.

This clonotype was counted at least ten times. The V gene is TRBV20-1, the J gene TRBJ2-7; 9 positions agree with TRBD1. Germline lookup yields CDR1 DFQATT and CDR2 SNEGSKA (reference sequence). The V and J ends lost 0 bases and 5 bases, in that order; junction bases with no gene match: 8. CDR3 length: 15 amino acids. Written as DNA, the CDR3 is TGCAGTGCTAGAGAGCGAAGGACAGGGGAAAACGAGCAGTACTTC. The encoded protein is CSARERRTGENEQYF.

This clonotype has a count of ten or more. This chain joins TRBV6-5 and TRBJ2-5; 10 bases align to TRBD1. The V and J ends lost 4 bases and 3 bases, in that order; junction bases with no gene match: 5. In germline, CDR1 is MNHEY, CDR2 SVGAGI. The CDR3 is 15 residues long. CDR3 residues: CASSSDRGQEETQYF. The DNA for the CDR3 is TGTGCCAGCAGTTCCGACAGGGGGCAAGAAGAGACCCAGTACTTC.

The chain joins TRBV7-2 to TRBJ2-5; 11 bases align to TRBD1. The CDR3 has 16 residues. Looked up from germline, CDR1 is SGHTA and CDR2 is FQGNSA. Trimming took 4 bases from V and 3 from J; bases not matched to a gene: 7. CDR3 in amino acids: CASSSDRGHCKETQYF. The CDR3 DNA reads as TGTGCCAGCAGCTCGGACAGGGGGCATTGTAAAGAGACCCAGTACTTC.

This clonotype was seen at least ten times. This chain connects TRBV14 to TRBJ1-2, with D uncertain. CDR1 is SGHDN and CDR2 is FVKESK in the germline V gene. The CDR3 extends over 14 amino acids. Deletions cut 0 bases from V and 4 bases from J, with 9 bases between. In DNA form, the CDR3 reads TGTGCCAGCAGCCAAGAGACATGGGGCTATGGCTACACCTTC. Protein product: CASSQETWGYGYTF.

This clonotype was recorded many times. As DNA, the CDR3 is TGTGCCAGCTCCAACCGCGAGGACAGTAACTACGAGCAGTACTTC. Protein sequence: CASSNREDSNYEQYF. V is TRBV18 and J is TRBJ2-7, with TRBD1 as a possible D gene (6 bases). Germline-derived CDR1 and CDR2 are KGHSH and LQKENI. V was shortened by 6 bases and J by 3 bases, with 18 bases between the two germline ends. The CDR3 extends over 15 amino acids.

In its sample, this clonotype was seen many times. V gene TRBV29-1 combines with J gene TRBJ1-5, with D possibly being TRBD1 (5 bases). Germline V gives CDR1 SQVTM, CDR2 ANQGSEA. V was trimmed by 4 bases and J by 2 bases, leaving 12 bases between them. There are 14 residues in the CDR3. CDR3 amino acids: CSVAQVGGNQPQHF. In DNA form, the CDR3 reads TGCAGCGTTGCACAGGTGGGGGGCAATCAGCCCCAGCATTTT.

This clonotype was seen repeatedly, ten times or more. The V call is TRBV11-2, the J call TRBJ1-1; the match to TRBD1 covers 7 bases. The CDR3 consists of 14 residues. Germline CDR1 and CDR2: SGHAT and FQNNGV. Trimming at V came to 5 bases and at J to 4 bases, leaving 7 bases not matched to a gene. This chain's CDR3 is CASSLQGRVTEAFF. CDR3 in DNA: TGTGCCAGCAGCCTACAGGGGCGGGTCACTGAAGCTTTCTTT. Based on the CDR3 plus reference TRBV11-2 and TRBJ1-1, the full variable domain is EAGVAQSPRYKIIEKRQSVAFWCNPISGHATLYWYQQILGQGPKLLIQFQNNGVVDDSQLPKDRFSAERLKGVDSTLKIQPAKLEDSAVYLCASSLQGRVTEAFFGQGTRLTVV.